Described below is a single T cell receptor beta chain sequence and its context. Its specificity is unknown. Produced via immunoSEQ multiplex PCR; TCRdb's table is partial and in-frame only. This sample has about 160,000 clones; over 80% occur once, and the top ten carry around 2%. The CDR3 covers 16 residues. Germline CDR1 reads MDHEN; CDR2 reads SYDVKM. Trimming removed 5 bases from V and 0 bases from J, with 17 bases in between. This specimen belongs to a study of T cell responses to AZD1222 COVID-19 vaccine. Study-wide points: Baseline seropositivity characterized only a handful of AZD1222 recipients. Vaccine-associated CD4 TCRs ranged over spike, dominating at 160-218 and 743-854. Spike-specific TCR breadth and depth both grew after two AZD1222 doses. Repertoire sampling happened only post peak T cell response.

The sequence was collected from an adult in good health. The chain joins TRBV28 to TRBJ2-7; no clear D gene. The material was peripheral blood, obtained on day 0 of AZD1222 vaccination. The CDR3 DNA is TGTGCCAGCAGTAATCCATGGGGTATTAGCTCCTACGAGCAGTACTTC. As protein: CASSNPWGISSYEQYF.